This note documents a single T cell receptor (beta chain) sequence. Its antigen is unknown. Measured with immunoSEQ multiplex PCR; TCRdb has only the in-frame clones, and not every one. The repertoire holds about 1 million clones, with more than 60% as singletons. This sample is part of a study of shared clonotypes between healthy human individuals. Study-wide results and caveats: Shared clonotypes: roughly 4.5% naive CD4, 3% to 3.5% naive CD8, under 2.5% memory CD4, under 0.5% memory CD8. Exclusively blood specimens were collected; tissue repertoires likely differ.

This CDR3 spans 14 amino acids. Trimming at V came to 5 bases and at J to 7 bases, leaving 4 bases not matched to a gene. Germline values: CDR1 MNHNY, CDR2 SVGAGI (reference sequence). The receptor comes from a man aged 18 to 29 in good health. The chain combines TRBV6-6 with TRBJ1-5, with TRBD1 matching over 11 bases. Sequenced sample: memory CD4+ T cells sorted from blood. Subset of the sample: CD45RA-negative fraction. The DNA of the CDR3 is TGTGCCAGCAGTCTCCGGGACAGGGGGCAGCCCCAGCATTTT. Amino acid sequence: CASSLRDRGQPQHF.